This is a list of T cell receptor beta chains from one sample in a study of identical twins. TCRdb fed the 5' RACE reads into MiXCR, producing one record per CDR3 protein. Of around 650,000 distinct CDR3 sequences detected, just over 7% appear once; the ten largest clones hold 1.5% to 2%. These same data were also listed under a study on yellow fever vaccine responses in identical twins.

Sequenced material: PBMCs. The receptors come from a woman younger than 35 in good health. Each CDR3 is given with its conserved first and last residue. A D gene is named only where the DNA matches it firmly. Clone size is not always given. Where it is, it says once, few, many or a class for expanded clones.

D gene,V gene,clone size,J gene,CDR3 protein,CDR3 DNA
.,TRBV6-1,few,TRBJ1-5,CATGGRVGQPQHF,TGTGCCACGGGTGGCAGGGTGGGTCAGCCCCAGCATTTT
.,TRBV15,.,TRBJ2-5,CATSRAGGSQTQYF,TGTGCCACCAGCAGAGCCGGAGGGAGTCAGACCCAGTACTTC
.,TRBV13,.,TRBJ2-1,CASTPGGFGNEQFF,TGTGCCAGCACCCCTGGTGGGTTTGGGAATGAGCAGTTCTTC
TRBD2,TRBV29-1,many,TRBJ2-1,CSVRPSGNYAYNEQFF,TGCAGCGTCCGACCTAGCGGGAACTACGCCTACAATGAGCAGTTCTTC
.,TRBV12-3/TRBV12-4,few,TRBJ2-3,CASRTPGLAQNTQYF,TGTGCCAGCAGGACTCCGGGACTGGCTCAGAATACGCAGTATTTT
.,TRBV10-3,.,TRBJ2-5,CAISIGSFETQYF,TGTGCCATCAGTATTGGTAGCTTCGAGACCCAGTACTTC
TRBD1,TRBV29-1,many,TRBJ2-7,CSVATGTGYYEQYF,TGCAGCGTAGCAACCGGGACAGGTTACTACGAGCAGTACTTC
TRBD2,TRBV7-2,.,TRBJ2-3,CASSLLGLAATRQYF,TGTGCCAGCAGCTTATTGGGACTAGCGGCCACTAGGCAGTATTTT
.,TRBV21-1,.,TRBJ1-1,CASSRGRAEAFF,TGTGCCAGCAGCAGGGGGCGGGCTGAAGCTTTCTTT
.,TRBV12-3/TRBV12-4,many,TRBJ2-2,CASTPGYYTGELFF,TGTGCCAGCACCCCCGGCTATTACACCGGGGAGCTGTTTTTT
TRBD2,TRBV6-1,once,TRBJ2-7,CASRSSGWVVHEQYF,TGTGCCAGCAGATCTAGCGGTTGGGTAGTCCACGAGCAGTACTTC
.,TRBV12-3/TRBV12-4,.,TRBJ2-3,CAISQGLRADTQYF,TGTGCCATCAGCCAGGGACTGCGTGCAGATACGCAGTATTTT
.,TRBV6-1,.,TRBJ2-2,CASSSGVYGELFF,TGTGCCAGCAGCTCGGGGGTGTACGGGGAGCTGTTTTTT
TRBD1,TRBV11-2,.,TRBJ2-6,CASSSPRDRGGSGANVLTF,TGTGCCAGCAGCTCACCTAGGGACAGGGGAGGATCTGGGGCCAACGTCCTGACTTTC
.,TRBV12-3/TRBV12-4,many,TRBJ1-3,CASSFSVPRPSSGNTIYF,TGTGCCAGCAGTTTTTCTGTTCCCAGGCCTAGCTCTGGAAACACCATATATTTT
.,TRBV24-1,many,TRBJ2-3,CATSGTASTDTQYF,TGTGCCACCAGTGGTACAGCCAGCACAGATACGCAGTATTTT
.,TRBV27,many,TRBJ1-1,CASSLIRGVTEAFF,TGTGCCAGCAGTTTAATTAGGGGGGTCACTGAAGCTTTCTTT
TRBD2,TRBV10-3,few,TRBJ2-7,CAIMNAGRVYEQYF,TGTGCCATCATGAACGCCGGGAGGGTCTACGAGCAGTACTTC